The source of this T cell receptor beta chain is a study of prognosis after radiotherapy for stage I lung cancer. Concerning this clonotype: The germline gene is not matched at one end of the junction; a read error may be the cause.

Template was genomic DNA; TCR beta CDR3 amplified in two multiplex PCR rounds. During first-round PCR, primers specific to each TRBV and TRBJ gene were used. MiXCR, applied by TCRdb to the multiplex PCR reads, yields one record per CDR3 protein. Of 10,000 to 15,000 distinct CDR3 sequences in the sample, approximately 40% were seen once. Germline-derived CDR1 and CDR2 are LGHNA and YNFKEQ. CDR3 size: 17 residues. The chain is built from TRBV4-2 and TRBJ2-5; 7 bases map to TRBD1. The sequence was collected from a donor aged 50 or older with non-small cell lung cancer. Sequenced here: PBMCs, sampled before or after stereotactic body radiation therapy (not recorded which). As DNA, the CDR3 is TGTTCCAGCAGCCAGAGACGGACAGGATTTTCCCAAGAGACCCAGTACTTC. Its translation is CSSSQRRTGFSQETQYF.